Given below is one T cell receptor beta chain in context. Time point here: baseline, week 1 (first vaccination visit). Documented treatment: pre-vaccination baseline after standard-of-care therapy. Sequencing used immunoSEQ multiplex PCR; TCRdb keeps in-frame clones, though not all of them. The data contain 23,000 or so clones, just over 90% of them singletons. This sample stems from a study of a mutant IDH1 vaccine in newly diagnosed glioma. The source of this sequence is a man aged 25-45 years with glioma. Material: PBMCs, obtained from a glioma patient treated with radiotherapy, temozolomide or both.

CDR3 protein: CASSVRSQETQYF. The DNA for the CDR3 is TGTGCCAGCAGCGTCCGATCCCAAGAGACCCAGTACTTC. The chain carries TRBV9 and TRBJ2-5, with D uncertain. The V end was cut by 2 bases, the J end by 1 base, with 6 bases between. Looked up from germline, CDR1 is SGDLS and CDR2 is YYNGEE. The CDR3 length is 13 residues.